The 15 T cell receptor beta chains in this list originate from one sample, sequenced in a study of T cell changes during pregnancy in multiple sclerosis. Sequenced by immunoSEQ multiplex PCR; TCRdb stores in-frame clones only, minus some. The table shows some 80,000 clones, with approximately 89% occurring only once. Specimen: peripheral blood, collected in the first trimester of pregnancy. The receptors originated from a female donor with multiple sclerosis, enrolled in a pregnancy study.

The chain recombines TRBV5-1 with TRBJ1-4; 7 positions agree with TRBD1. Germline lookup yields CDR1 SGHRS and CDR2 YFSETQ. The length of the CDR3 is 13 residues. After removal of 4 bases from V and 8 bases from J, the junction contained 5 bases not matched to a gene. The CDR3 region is CASSAGTVEKLFF. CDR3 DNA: TGCGCCAGCAGCGCCGGGACAGTCGAAAAACTGTTTTTT. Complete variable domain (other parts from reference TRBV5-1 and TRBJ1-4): KAGVTQTPRYLIKTRGQQVTLSCSPISGHRSVSWYQQTPGQGLQFLFEYFSETQRNKGNFPGRFSGRQFSNSRSEMNVSTLELGDSALYLCASSAGTVEKLFFGSGTQLSVL.

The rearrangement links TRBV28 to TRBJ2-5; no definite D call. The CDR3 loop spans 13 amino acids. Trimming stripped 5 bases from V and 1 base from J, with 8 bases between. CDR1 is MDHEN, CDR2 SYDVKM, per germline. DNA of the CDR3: TGTGCCAGCAGTCGGAGCCTCCAAGAGACCCAGTACTTC. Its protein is CASSRSLQETQYF.

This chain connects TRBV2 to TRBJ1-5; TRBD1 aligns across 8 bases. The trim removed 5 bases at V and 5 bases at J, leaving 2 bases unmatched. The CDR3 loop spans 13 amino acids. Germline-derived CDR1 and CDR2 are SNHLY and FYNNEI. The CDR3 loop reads CASSQQGDQPQHF. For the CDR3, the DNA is TGTGCCAGCAGTCAACAGGGGGATCAGCCCCAGCATTTT.

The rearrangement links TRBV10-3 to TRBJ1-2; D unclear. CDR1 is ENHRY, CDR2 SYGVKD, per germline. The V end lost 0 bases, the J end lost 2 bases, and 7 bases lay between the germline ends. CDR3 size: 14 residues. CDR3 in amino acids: CAISESTGNYGYTF. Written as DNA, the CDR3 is TGTGCCATCAGTGAGTCGACTGGAAACTATGGCTACACCTTC.

CDR3 sequence (DNA): TGTGCCAGCAGTTTCCGACAACTAGACCCCGGGGAGCTGTTTTTT. Its translation is CASSFRQLDPGELFF. The rearrangement uses TRBV27 and TRBJ2-2; maybe TRBD2 (5 bases). CDR1 is MNHEY, CDR2 SMNVEV, per germline (reference sequence). The CDR3 runs to 15 residues. The germline V and J ends were trimmed by 3 bases and 6 bases, with 14 bases remaining between them.

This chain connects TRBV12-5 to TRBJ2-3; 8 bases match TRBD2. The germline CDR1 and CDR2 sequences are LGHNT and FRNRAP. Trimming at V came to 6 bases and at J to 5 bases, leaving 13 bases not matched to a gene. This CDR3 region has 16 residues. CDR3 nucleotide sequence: TGTGCTAGTGGCAAGGGTGAGACTAGCGTTGGAGATACGCAGTATTTT. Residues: CASGKGETSVGDTQYF.

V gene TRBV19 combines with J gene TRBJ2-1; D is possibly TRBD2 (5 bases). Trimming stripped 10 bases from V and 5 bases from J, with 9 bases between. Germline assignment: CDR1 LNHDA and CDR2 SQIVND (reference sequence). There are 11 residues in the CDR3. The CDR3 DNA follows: TGTGCCATCGCTAGCCACAATGAGCAGTTCTTC. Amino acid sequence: CAIASHNEQFF.

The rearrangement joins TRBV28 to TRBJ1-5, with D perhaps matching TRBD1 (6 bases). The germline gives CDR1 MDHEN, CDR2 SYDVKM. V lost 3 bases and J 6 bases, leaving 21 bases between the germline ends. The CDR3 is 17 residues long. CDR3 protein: CASSLTPRGLISQPQHF. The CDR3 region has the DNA TGTGCCAGCAGTTTGACCCCCAGGGGCCTTATAAGTCAGCCCCAGCATTTT.

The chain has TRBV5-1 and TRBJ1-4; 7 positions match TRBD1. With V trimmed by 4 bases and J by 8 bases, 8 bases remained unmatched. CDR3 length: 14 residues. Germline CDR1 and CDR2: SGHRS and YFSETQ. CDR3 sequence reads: CASSPTGVLEKLFF. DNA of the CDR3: TGCGCCAGCAGCCCCACAGGGGTATTGGAAAAACTGTTTTTT.

The CDR3 spells CASRPDQETQYF. CDR3 bases: TGTGCCAGCAGGCCAGACCAAGAGACCCAGTACTTC. The V gene is TRBV2, the J gene TRBJ2-5; D remains ambiguous. With 6 bases removed from V and 0 bases from J, the gap between germline ends came to 5 bases. CDR1 is SNHLY, CDR2 FYNNEI, per germline. The CDR3 length is 12 residues.

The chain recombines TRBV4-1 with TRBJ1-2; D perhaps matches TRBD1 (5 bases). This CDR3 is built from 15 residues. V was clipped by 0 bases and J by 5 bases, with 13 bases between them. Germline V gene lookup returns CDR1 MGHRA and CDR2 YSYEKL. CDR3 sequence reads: CASSQDSPTVYGYTF. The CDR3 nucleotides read TGCGCCAGCAGCCAAGATTCCCCGACAGTATATGGCTACACCTTC.

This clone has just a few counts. Here the CDR3 reads CASSQDWGGGEKLFF. DNA of the CDR3: TGCGCCAGCAGCCAAGATTGGGGAGGTGGTGAAAAACTGTTTTTT. The chain combines TRBV4-1 with TRBJ1-4; the D is unclear. Germline CDR1 is MGHRA and CDR2 is YSYEKL. The CDR3 length is 15 residues. V dropped 0 bases and J dropped 7 bases, with 12 bases sitting between them.

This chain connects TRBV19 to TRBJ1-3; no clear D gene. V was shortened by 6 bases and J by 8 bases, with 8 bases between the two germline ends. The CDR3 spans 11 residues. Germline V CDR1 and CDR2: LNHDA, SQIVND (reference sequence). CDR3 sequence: CASRQSHTIYF. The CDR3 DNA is TGTGCCAGTAGACAGTCCCACACCATATATTTT.

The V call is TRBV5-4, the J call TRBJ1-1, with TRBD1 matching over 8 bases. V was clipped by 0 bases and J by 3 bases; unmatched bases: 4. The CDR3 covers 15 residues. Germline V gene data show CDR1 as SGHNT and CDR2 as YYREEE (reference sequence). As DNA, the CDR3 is TGTGCCAGCAGCTTGGCCTTGGGACAGGACACTGAAGCTTTCTTT. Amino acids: CASSLALGQDTEAFF. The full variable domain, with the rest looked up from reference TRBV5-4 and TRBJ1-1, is ETGVTQSPTHLIKTRGQQVTLRCSSQSGHNTVSWYQQALGQGPQFIFQYYREEENGRGNFPPRFSGLQFPNYSSELNVNALELDDSALYLCASSLALGQDTEAFFGQGTRLTVV.

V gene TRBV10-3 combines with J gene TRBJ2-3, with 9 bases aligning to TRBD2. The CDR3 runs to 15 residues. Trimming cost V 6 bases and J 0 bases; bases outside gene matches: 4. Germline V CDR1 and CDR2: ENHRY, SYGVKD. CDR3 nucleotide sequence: TGTGCCATCAGCCGACTAGCGGAGAGCACAGATACGCAGTATTTT. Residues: CAISRLAESTDTQYF.